The 6 T cell receptor beta chains listed next were all sequenced from one sample in a study of STAT5B mutations in CD4+ large granular lymphocyte leukemia. Data came from immunoSEQ multiplex PCR; TCRdb stores just in-frame clones and leaves some out. The sample has fewer than 35,000 clones, about two thirds seen once. Sequencing input: CD4+ T cells from blood buffy coats. The receptors derive from a human donor in good health.

The chain employs TRBV7-9 and TRBJ1-4; D is perhaps TRBD1 (5 bases). This CDR3 is 14 amino acids long. Trimming stripped 5 bases from V and 3 bases from J, with 10 bases between. Germline V gene lookup returns CDR1 SEHNR and CDR2 FQNEAQ (reference sequence). Written as DNA, the CDR3 is TGTGCCAGCAGCCCAGGGTCAGCTAATGAAAAACTGTTTTTT. Its protein product is CASSPGSANEKLFF.

J is TRBJ1-1 and V is TRBV29-1; a possible D gene is TRBD1 (5 bases). This CDR3 is built from 13 residues. The germline CDR1 and CDR2 sequences are SQVTM and ANQGSEA. V was shortened by 7 bases and J by 5 bases, with 17 bases between the two germline ends. This CDR3 reads CSALRGEGTEAFF. CDR3 DNA: TGCAGCGCCCTGAGGGGAGAAGGTACTGAAGCTTTCTTT.

J is TRBJ1-1 and V is TRBV11-3; D is possibly TRBD1 (5 bases). V lost 7 bases and J 5 bases, leaving 23 bases between the germline ends. CDR3 size: 16 residues. Germline assignment: CDR1 SGHNT and CDR2 YENEEA. The CDR3 spells CASTPRSAKGNTEAFF. DNA of the CDR3: TGTGCCAGCACCCCTAGGTCCGCAAAGGGGAATACTGAAGCTTTCTTT. Together with reference TRBV11-3 and TRBJ1-1, the CDR3 gives the full variable domain: EAGVVQSPRYKIIEKKQPVAFWCNPISGHNTLYWYLQNLGQGPELLIRYENEEAVDDSQLPKDRFSAERLKGVDSTLKIQPAELGDSAVYLCASTPRSAKGNTEAFFGQGTRLTVV.

This chain joins TRBV7-2 and TRBJ1-3; tentative D call: TRBD1 (6 bases). The V gene's germline CDR1 is SGHTA and CDR2 FQGNSA. V was pared by 5 bases and J by 0 bases, with 14 bases between. The CDR3 sequence is 16 residues long. DNA for the CDR3: TGTGCCAGCAGCGCCCTCGGGACAAGCTCTGGAAACACCATATATTTT. Translated: CASSALGTSSGNTIYF.

The CDR3 reads CASSQVGTENSPLHF. CDR3 in DNA: TGTGCCAGCAGCCAAGTAGGGACAGAAAATTCACCCCTCCACTTT. The genes are TRBV14 and TRBJ1-6, with 7 bases matching TRBD1. The germline CDR1 and CDR2 sequences are SGHDN and FVKESK. J lost 7 bases, V lost 1 base, and 4 bases had no gene match. CDR3 length equals 15 residues.

This chain connects TRBV19 to TRBJ1-1; 10 positions match TRBD1. The V gene's germline CDR1 is LNHDA and CDR2 SQIVND (reference sequence). After removal of 4 bases from V and 4 bases from J, the junction contained 9 bases not matched to a gene. The CDR3 loop spans 16 amino acids. The CDR3 protein is CASSKRQGAASTEAFF. DNA of the CDR3: TGTGCCAGTAGTAAACGACAGGGGGCTGCTTCCACTGAAGCTTTCTTT.